Below, 4 T cell receptor beta chains from the same sample are listed, as sequenced in a study of T cell responses to AZD1222 COVID-19 vaccine. TCRdb's table, derived via immunoSEQ multiplex PCR, lists solely in-frame clones and lacks some. The sample includes about 140,000 clones, roughly 84% of them seen just once. The specimen was peripheral blood, collected on day 0 of AZD1222 vaccination. The receptors derive from an adult in good health.

The rearrangement links TRBV11-2 to TRBJ1-2; 8 nucleotides align to TRBD1. This CDR3 comprises 14 residues. V lost 4 bases to trimming and J lost 4 bases; unmatched junction nucleotides: 5. Per the germline V gene, CDR1 is SGHAT and CDR2 is FQNNGV. DNA of the CDR3: TGTGCCAGCAGCTCCGGACAGGGCAGCTATGGCTACACCTTC. Encoded protein: CASSSGQGSYGYTF.

This rearrangement joins TRBV7-9 to TRBJ1-4, with unresolved D. The CDR3 is 11 residues long. Trimming took off 6 bases at V and 5 bases at J, with 4 bases between the two ends. CDR1 is SEHNR and CDR2 is FQNEAQ in the germline V gene (reference sequence). In DNA form, the CDR3 reads TGTGCCAGCAGGTTAAATGAAAAACTGTTTTTT. It translates to CASRLNEKLFF.

V usage is TRBV18 and J usage is TRBJ2-5, with TRBD1 matching over 9 bases. There are 14 residues in the CDR3. V trimming: 3 bases; J trimming: 10 bases; junction bases outside the gene matches: 9. The germline V gene encodes CDR1 KGHSH and CDR2 LQKENI. The CDR3: CASSPPGQGVGQYF. The DNA of the CDR3 is TGTGCCAGCTCACCGCCGGGACAGGGAGTAGGCCAGTACTTC.

The chain has TRBV6-5 and TRBJ1-1; D is undetermined. The CDR3 covers 11 residues. V dropped 7 bases and J dropped 2 bases, with 5 bases sitting between them. Per the germline V gene, CDR1 is MNHEY and CDR2 is SVGAGI. The CDR3 region has the DNA TGTGCCAGCAACGAAAACACTGAAGCTTTCTTT. Translated: CASNENTEAFF.